This TCR beta chain was identified in a study of CXCR3-negative and CXCR3-positive naive CD8 T cells. Study results and limitations: CXCR3-negative and CXCR3-positive naive cells shared comparable TRBV-TRBJ usage, but memory cells did not. Naive CXCR3-positive cells had TRB CDR3s more hydrophobic than those of CXCR3-negative naive cells.

CDR3 size: 15 residues. Germline values: CDR1 SGHRS, CDR2 YFSETQ. The method, 5' RACE with UMI labels, was used to prepare the TRB cDNA libraries. TCRdb reprocessed the 5' RACE reads, with one entry per CDR3 protein and no DNA. This listing includes over 95,000 distinct CDR3 sequences. As concerns this clonotype: Its antigen is unknown.

Cells classed as naive CD8+ T cells were CD45RO-CCR7+CD27+CD95-. The origin of this receptor is a human donor in good health. Some clones in this sample may be carry-over from other donors' samples. Material for sequencing was naive CXCR3+ CD8+ T cells from blood. Noted subset: CD45RO-CCR7+CD27+CD95- naive CD8+ T cells expressing CXCR3 (TNR3+). This rearrangement joins TRBV5-1 to TRBJ2-7; no DNA is available, so the TRBD1 call from TCRdb remains unchecked. Here the CDR3 reads CASSLVAGSTDEQYF.